Below, 10 T cell receptor beta chains from the same sample are listed, as sequenced in a study of T cell repertoires in cytomegalovirus infection (dated by TCRdb to the late 2010s). No antigen is known for these receptors. The sample was run on an Illumina HiSeq 1500. The raw public data were reprocessed by TCRdb itself: fastp quality trimming at Q25, MiXCR clonotype calling, in-frame beta chains only. Every entry covers one CDR3 protein and lists the most common genes and DNA from its rows. In all, the sample holds approximately 910,000 distinct CDR3 sequences, and approximately 32% of those were seen once. In total, the top ten clones hold under 15% of the sample. The intended sense of this specimen's treatment or condition label: in vitro stimulation with specific CMV peptide epitopes to enrich CMV-specific T cells. The specimen was cultured CD8+ T cells from PBMCs, collected from culture after CMV antigen stimulation. The receptor source for this set is a human donor in good health (CMV status not recorded). Some clones in this sample may be carry-over from other donors' samples.

This clonotype was observed a handful of times. The chain couples TRBV10-3 to TRBJ2-7, with a tentative D call TRBD1 (6 bases). Looked up from germline, CDR1 is ENHRY and CDR2 is SYGVKD. The V end lost 0 bases, the J end lost 2 bases, and 11 bases lay between the germline ends. The CDR3 consists of 15 residues. CDR3 protein: CAISESSGDTYEQYF. In nucleotides, the CDR3 is TGTGCCATCAGTGAGTCTTCAGGGGATACCTACGAGCAGTACTTC.

The table lists this clonotype with a few counts. The chain joins TRBV7-3 to TRBJ2-2, with 11 bases that match TRBD2. The CDR3 is 20 residues long. V dropped 3 bases and J dropped 1; count of bases not matched to a gene: 13. Germline CDR1 is SGHTA and CDR2 is FQGTGA. As DNA, the CDR3 is TGTGCCAGCAGCTTTACCCCTATACCCGGGACTAGCGGGAACACCGGGGAGCTGTTTTTT. This sequence encodes CASSFTPIPGTSGNTGELFF.

The sample holds a few counts of this clonotype. V is TRBV10-3 and J is TRBJ1-2; D is unclear. Germline-derived CDR1 and CDR2 are ENHRY and SYGVKD. Between the trimmed V and J ends, which lost 0 bases and 3 bases, there was a span of 11 bases. The CDR3 totals 15 residues. The CDR3 protein is CAISESGQVDYGYTF. DNA for the CDR3: TGTGCCATCAGTGAGTCCGGGCAGGTTGACTATGGCTACACCTTC.

The table lists this clonotype with a few counts. This chain connects TRBV10-3 to TRBJ1-1; weak D call: TRBD1 (5 bases). Germline assignment: CDR1 ENHRY and CDR2 SYGVKD. The CDR3 has 17 amino acids. V dropped 6 bases and J dropped 3 bases, with 23 bases sitting between them. Written as DNA, the CDR3 is TGTGCCATCAGGACCTCGGGACCGCGCGGGGGGGACACTGAAGCTTTCTTT. This gives the protein CAIRTSGPRGGDTEAFF.

This clonotype was counted at least ten times. The J gene is TRBJ2-1, the V gene TRBV12-3 or TRBV12-4; 8 bases are shared with TRBD2. V was pared by 2 bases and J by 8 bases, with 8 bases of the junction left unmatched. CDR3 length: 15 residues. The CDR3 protein is CASSLIPGGNDEQFF. The DNA of the CDR3 is TGTGCCAGCAGTTTAATTCCGGGGGGGAATGATGAGCAGTTCTTC.

This clonotype was detected a few times. This chain joins TRBV6-6 and TRBJ2-3; 9 bases agree with TRBD2. CDR1 MNHNY and CDR2 SVGAGI come from the germline V gene (reference sequence). With V trimmed by 4 bases and J by 6 bases, 8 bases remained unmatched. This CDR3 is built from 15 residues. CDR3 nucleotide sequence: TGTGCCAGCAGTTCTACTAGCGGGCCTCGGGATACGCAGTATTTT. It is translated as CASSSTSGPRDTQYF.

In the case of this clonotype: A read error may account for a junction end that differs from germline. The V call is TRBV4-1, the J call TRBJ2-1, with a weak D call TRBD2 (5 bases). Germline V gene data show CDR1 as MGHRA and CDR2 as YSYEKL. The CDR3 has 16 amino acids. This CDR3 is CASSHQDFSSYNEQFF. In DNA form, the CDR3 reads TGTGCCAGCAGCCATCAGGACTTTAGCTCCTACAATGAGCAGTTCTTC.

This clonotype was observed at least ten times. The rearrangement links TRBV7-6 to TRBJ1-6, with D hard to call. The CDR3 consists of 18 residues. Trimming removed 0 bases from V and 0 bases from J, with 12 bases in between. Looked up from germline, CDR1 is SGHVS and CDR2 is FNYEAQ. The CDR3 nucleotides read TGTGCCAGCAGCTTAGCCGTTCAGCGTTACTCCTATAATTCACCCCTCCACTTT. As protein: CASSLAVQRYSYNSPLHF.

The rearrangement links TRBV4-1 to TRBJ1-4; the D is unclear. The CDR3 covers 15 residues. In germline, CDR1 is MGHRA, CDR2 YSYEKL. V was shortened by 1 base and J by 2 bases, with 8 bases between the two germline ends. The chain's CDR3 is CASSQGGLTNEKLFF. The CDR3, as DNA: TGCGCCAGCAGCCAAGGAGGCCTTACTAATGAAAAACTGTTTTTT.

This clonotype was observed a few times. This rearrangement joins TRBV7-2 to TRBJ2-2; D possibly corresponds to TRBD2 (6 bases). V lost 6 bases, J lost 7 bases, and 12 bases lay in between. This CDR3 contains 13 residues. CDR1 SGHTA and CDR2 FQGNSA come from the germline V gene. Here the CDR3 reads CASRRLVIGELFF. The CDR3, as DNA: TGTGCCAGCAGAAGACTAGTGATCGGGGAGCTGTTTTTT.